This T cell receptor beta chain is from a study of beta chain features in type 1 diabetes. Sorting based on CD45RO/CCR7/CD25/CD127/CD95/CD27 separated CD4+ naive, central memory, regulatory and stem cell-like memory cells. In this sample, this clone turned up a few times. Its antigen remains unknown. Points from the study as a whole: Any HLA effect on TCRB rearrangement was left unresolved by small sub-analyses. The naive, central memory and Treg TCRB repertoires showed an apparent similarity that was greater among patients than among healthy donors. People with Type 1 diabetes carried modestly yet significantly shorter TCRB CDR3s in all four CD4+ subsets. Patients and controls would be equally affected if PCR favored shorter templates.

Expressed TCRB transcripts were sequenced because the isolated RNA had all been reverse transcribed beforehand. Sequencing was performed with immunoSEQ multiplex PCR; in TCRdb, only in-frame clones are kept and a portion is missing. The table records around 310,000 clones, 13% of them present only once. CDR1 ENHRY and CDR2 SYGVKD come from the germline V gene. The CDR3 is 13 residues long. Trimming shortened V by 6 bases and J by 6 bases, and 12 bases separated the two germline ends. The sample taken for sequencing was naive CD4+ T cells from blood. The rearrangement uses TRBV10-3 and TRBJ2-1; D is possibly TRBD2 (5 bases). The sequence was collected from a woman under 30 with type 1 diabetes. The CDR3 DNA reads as TGTGCCATCAGAGACGAGGGCGGCAATGAGCAGTTCTTC. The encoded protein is CAIRDEGGNEQFF.